A single sample gave rise to the 8 T cell receptor beta chains below, sequenced in a study of blood T cell repertoires in COVID-19. Profiling relied on immunoSEQ multiplex PCR, and the TCRdb table lists in-frame clones only, not all of them. The sample has over 250,000 clones, 88% seen once. Sequencing was done on a sample of PBMCs or T cells enriched from blood (not recorded which). Every receptor here comes from a woman in her fifties or sixties who had recovered from COVID-19.

The chain combines TRBV2 with TRBJ2-7; D possibly corresponds to TRBD2 (6 bases). CDR1 SNHLY and CDR2 FYNNEI come from the germline V gene. With 8 bases removed from V and 4 bases from J, the gap between germline ends came to 18 bases. This CDR3 has 14 amino acids. The CDR3 region is CASHGGKTYYEQYF. For the CDR3, the DNA is TGTGCCAGCCACGGGGGTAAGACGTATTACGAGCAGTACTTC.

The chain is built from TRBV18 and TRBJ1-2, with 9 bases that match TRBD1. The CDR3 length is 14 residues. CDR1 is KGHSH and CDR2 is LQKENI in the germline V gene. V was pared by 4 bases and J by 6 bases, with 6 bases of the junction left unmatched. The chain's CDR3 is CASSQGTGNDGYTF. The CDR3 nucleotides are TGTGCCAGCTCACAGGGGACAGGGAACGATGGCTACACCTTC.

The V and J genes are TRBV9 and TRBJ2-3; 10 bases map to TRBD2. Germline CDR1 and CDR2: SGDLS and YYNGEE. V was clipped by 4 bases and J by 0 bases; unmatched bases: 5. The CDR3 totals 16 residues. The CDR3 DNA reads TGTGCCAGCAGCCTCCGGACTAGCGGAAGCACAGATACGCAGTATTTT. This translates into CASSLRTSGSTDTQYF.

This clone was seen once. The chain couples TRBV29-1 to TRBJ2-7, with D perhaps matching TRBD2 (6 bases). This CDR3 is 13 amino acids long. V lost 5 bases and J lost 4, with 15 bases in between. CDR1 is SQVTM and CDR2 is ANQGSEA in the germline V gene. The CDR3 spells CSVSAGSGYEQYF. In DNA, the CDR3 is TGCAGCGTTTCGGCGGGGTCCGGGTACGAGCAGTACTTC.

The V gene is TRBV5-1, the J gene TRBJ1-3; D not resolved. Trimming took off 0 bases at V and 0 bases at J, with 10 bases between the two ends. The CDR3 is 16 amino acids. Germline CDR1 reads SGHRS; CDR2 reads YFSETQ. The CDR3 DNA reads TGCGCCAGCAGCTTGGCTCGGCCGGGCTCTGGAAACACCATATATTTT. Translating it yields CASSLARPGSGNTIYF.

V gene TRBV20-1 combines with J gene TRBJ1-2; D may be TRBD1 (5 bases). CDR3 length: 10 amino acids. Trimming shortened V by 8 bases and J by 4 bases, and 8 bases separated the two germline ends. Germline V gene data show CDR1 as DFQATT and CDR2 as SNEGSKA (reference sequence). The CDR3 spells CSSGSYGYTF. CDR3 DNA: TGCAGTTCAGGGTCCTATGGCTACACCTTC.

The chain carries TRBV7-3 and TRBJ2-6; 9 bases are a match to TRBD2. V lost 8 bases, J lost 0 bases, and 5 bases stayed unmatched. The CDR3 is 16 residues long. Germline lookup yields CDR1 SGHTA and CDR2 FQGTGA. CDR3 loop: CASGLAGHSGANVLTF. CDR3 in DNA: TGTGCCAGCGGGCTAGCGGGACACTCTGGGGCCAACGTCCTGACTTTC.

In this sample, this clone turned up once. This rearrangement joins TRBV19 to TRBJ1-2; D gene uncertain. There are 16 residues in the CDR3. Germline V gene lookup returns CDR1 LNHDA and CDR2 SQIVND (reference sequence). The germline V and J ends were trimmed by 0 bases and 5 bases, with 16 bases remaining between them. The CDR3 spells CASSIDPRQKYYGYTF. In DNA form, the CDR3 reads TGTGCCAGTAGTATAGACCCGCGGCAGAAATATTATGGCTACACCTTC.